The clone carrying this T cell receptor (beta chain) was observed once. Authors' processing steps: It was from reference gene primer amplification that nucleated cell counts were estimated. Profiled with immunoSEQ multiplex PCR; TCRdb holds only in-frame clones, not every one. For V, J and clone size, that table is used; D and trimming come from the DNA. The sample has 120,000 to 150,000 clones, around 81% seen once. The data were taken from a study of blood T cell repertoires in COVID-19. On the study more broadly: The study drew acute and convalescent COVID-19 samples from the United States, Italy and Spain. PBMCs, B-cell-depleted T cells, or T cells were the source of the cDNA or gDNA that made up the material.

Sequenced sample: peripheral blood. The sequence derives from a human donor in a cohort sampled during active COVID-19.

CDR3 protein: CAISDDRESEAFF. CDR3 DNA sequence: TGTGCCATCAGTGATGACAGGGAGTCTGAAGCTTTCTTT. V gene TRBV10-3 combines with J gene TRBJ1-1; 7 bases are shared with TRBD1. CDR1 and CDR2 from the germline V gene are ENHRY and SYGVKD. V was clipped by 3 bases and J by 6 bases; unmatched bases: 4. The CDR3 runs to 13 residues.